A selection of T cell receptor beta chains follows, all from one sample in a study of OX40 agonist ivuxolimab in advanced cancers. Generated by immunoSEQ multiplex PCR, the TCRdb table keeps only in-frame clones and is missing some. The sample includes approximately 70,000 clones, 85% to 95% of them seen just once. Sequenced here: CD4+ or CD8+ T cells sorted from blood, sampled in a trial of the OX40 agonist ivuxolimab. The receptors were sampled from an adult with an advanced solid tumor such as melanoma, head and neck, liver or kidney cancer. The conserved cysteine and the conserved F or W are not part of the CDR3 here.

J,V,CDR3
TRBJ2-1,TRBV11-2,ASSLLAGGPFEQF
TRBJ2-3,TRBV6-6,ASSYSKGPNTQY
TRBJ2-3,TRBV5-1,ASGGTSGSSTDTQY
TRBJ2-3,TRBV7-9,ASSMVADTQY
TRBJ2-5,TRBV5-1,ASSFAYQETQY
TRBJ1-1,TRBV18,ASSPTGLPMNTEAF
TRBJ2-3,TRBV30,AWKLDTQY
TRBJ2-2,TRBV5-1,ASSRLADNGGELF
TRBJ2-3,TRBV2,ASNTKGEVTDTQY
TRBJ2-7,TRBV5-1,ASSFGDRGLHEQY
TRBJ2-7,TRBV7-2,ASSLAGWQGEQY
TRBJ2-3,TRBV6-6,ASSYRSSGSLDTQY
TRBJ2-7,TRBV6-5,ASRGHERGVYEQY
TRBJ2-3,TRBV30,AWSVEDWTPTQY
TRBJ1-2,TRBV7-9,ASSLAGFASRVNYGYT
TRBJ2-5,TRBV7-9,ASSDPRGGWETQY
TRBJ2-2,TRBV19,ASSWQVGELF
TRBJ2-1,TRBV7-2,ASSPLQGSYNEQF
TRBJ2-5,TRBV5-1,ASSSNQETQY
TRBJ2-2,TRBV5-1,ASSVGGMNTGELF
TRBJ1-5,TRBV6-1,ASSLKTGNQPQH
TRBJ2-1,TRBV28,ASSPSGSSYNEQF
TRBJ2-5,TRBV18,ASSPLNSQETQY
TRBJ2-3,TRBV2,ASRTGEVDTQY
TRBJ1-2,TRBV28,ASSPLNYGYT
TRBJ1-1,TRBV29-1,SALGQGGTEAF
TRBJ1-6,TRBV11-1,ASSERTGGSSYNSPLH